This T cell receptor beta chain was recovered during a study of cytomegalovirus exposure and HLA in healthy donors. Findings and caveats of the study: Generally TCR sequences proved uncommon, though certain public TCRs appeared in numerous donors. Accurate prediction of most subjects' HLA-A and HLA-B alleles from TCR beta sequences was reported. Of the V segments, some could not be distinguished, including TRBV6-2 and TRBV6-3, and were excluded. The investigators catalogued 150 or so TCR beta chains as cytomegalovirus-associated.

With regard to this clone: Its target is not known.

PCR primers comprised 60 Vbeta and 13 Jbeta primers. This table comes from immunoSEQ multiplex PCR, and its TCRdb copy is limited to in-frame clones, with some not included. This table holds approximately 190,000 clones, about two thirds found once. Germline CDR1 PRHDT, CDR2 FYEKMQ (reference sequence). The V end lost 2 bases, the J end lost 6 bases, and 13 bases lay between the germline ends. There are 14 residues in the CDR3. Material: PBMCs. The sequence was collected from a middle-aged man in good health and CMV-seropositive. The chain combines TRBV13 with TRBJ1-1; D remains ambiguous. CDR3 protein: CASSLSYQTSEAFF. The DNA of the CDR3 is TGTGCCAGCAGCTTATCTTACCAGACTTCTGAAGCTTTCTTT.